The rows below give T cell receptor beta chains drawn from one sample of a study of shared clonotypes between healthy human individuals. TCRdb's copy holds only in-frame clones and misses some; the assay was immunoSEQ multiplex PCR. The table records about 2.4 million clones, approximately 92% of them present only once. The sequenced material came from naive CD4+ T cells sorted from blood. The receptors shown here come from a man between 18 and 29 years old in good health. CDR3s include the opening cysteine and the closing phenylalanine or tryptophan. Each record gives: V gene, J gene, clone size, CDR3 length, D gene, CDR3 DNA, CDR3 protein. A D gene is named only where the DNA matches it firmly. Only part of the rows carry a size: once, few, many, or a class if the clone is expanded.

>TRBV7-8|TRBJ1-6|.|14|.
TGTGCCAGCAGCTTTGGGGTCTTGGGATCACCCCTCCACTTT
CASSFGVLGSPLHF
>TRBV5-1|TRBJ2-7|.|14|TRBD2
TGCGCCAGCAGCTTGCCCAGCGGGGGAGACGAGCAGTACTTC
CASSLPSGGDEQYF
>TRBV14|TRBJ2-3|.|16|.
TGTGCCAGCAGCCAAGGACGGGGGGCCGGCACAGATACGCAGTATTTT
CASSQGRGAGTDTQYF
>TRBV19|TRBJ2-5|.|15|.
TGTGCCAGTAGTGGGGGTTCTAAGTTACAAGAGACCCAGTACTTC
CASSGGSKLQETQYF
>TRBV14|TRBJ2-7|.|14|.
TGTGCCAGCAGCCGGGTGGGGAGCTCCTACGAGCAGTACTTC
CASSRVGSSYEQYF
>TRBV5-6|TRBJ1-1|.|15|TRBD1
TGTGCCAGCAGCTTGGACAGGGGGCTTATCACTGAAGCTTTCTTT
CASSLDRGLITEAFF
>TRBV5-1|TRBJ2-3|.|16|.
TGCGCCAGCAGCTTGGTGGCAGCAGCTAGCACAGATACGCAGTATTTT
CASSLVAAASTDTQYF
>TRBV5-4|TRBJ2-2|.|15|.
TGTGCCAGCAGCTTGGGACAGAGAGACACCGGGGAGCTGTTTTTT
CASSLGQRDTGELFF
>TRBV5-1|TRBJ2-5|.|15|TRBD2
TGCGCCAGCAGTCCGATAAGCGGGGGGCAAGAGACCCAGTACTTC
CASSPISGGQETQYF
>TRBV4-3|TRBJ2-2|.|12|.
TGCGCCAGCAGCCAAGGGTACGGGGAGCTGTTTTTT
CASSQGYGELFF
>TRBV7-2|TRBJ1-3|.|16|.
TGTGCCAGCAGCTTAGCGGGCAGCGGATCTGGAAACACCATATATTTT
CASSLAGSGSGNTIYF
>TRBV12-5|TRBJ2-3|.|14|TRBD2
TGTGCTAGTGCCGAAACGCGGGGGAGGAATACGCAGTATTTT
CASAETRGRNTQYF
>TRBV5-8|TRBJ2-5|.|16|.
TGTGCCAGCAGCTTGGGTGGCGGAAAGTACCAAGAGACCCAGTACTTC
CASSLGGGKYQETQYF
>TRBV4-1|TRBJ1-2|.|16|.
TGCGCCAGCAGCCAAGAAGGGCAGAGGAGGAATTATGGCTACACCTTC
CASSQEGQRRNYGYTF
>TRBV4-1|TRBJ2-1|.|13|TRBD1
TGCGCCAGCAGGCGGACAGGGCTGCATGAGCAGTTCTTC
CASRRTGLHEQFF
>TRBV6-6|TRBJ1-2|.|14|TRBD1
TGTGCCAGCAGCCCGCCCAGGACAGGGAATGGCTACACCTTC
CASSPPRTGNGYTF
>TRBV4-1|TRBJ1-6|.|17|TRBD1
TGCGCCAGCAGCCAAGTGTCGGGGACAGGCCTAAATTCACCCCTCCACTTT
CASSQVSGTGLNSPLHF
>TRBV27|TRBJ1-6|.|15|TRBD1
TGTGCCAGCAGTCCTCAGGACAGGCCCCATTCACCCCTCCACTTT
CASSPQDRPHSPLHF
>TRBV18|TRBJ2-7|.|18|.
TGTGCCAGCTCACCTTCTCGGGACACTCTCTCTGGGACCTACGAGCAGTACTTC
CASSPSRDTLSGTYEQYF
>TRBV30|TRBJ1-5|.|15|.
TGTGCCTGGAGCGCCTGGTGGGAAGCCCATCAGCCCCAGCATTTT
CAWSAWWEAHQPQHF
>TRBV5-6|TRBJ1-1|.|13|.
TGTGCCAGCAGCTTGGCGGTTGACACTGAAGCTTTCTTT
CASSLAVDTEAFF
>TRBV11-2|TRBJ2-5|once|16|TRBD2
TGTGCCAGCAGCCTTGGACTAGCGGGTATCCAAGAGACCCAGTACTTC
CASSLGLAGIQETQYF
>TRBV7-2|TRBJ1-1|.|14|.
TGTGCCAGCAGCTTAAGTATTGAGAACACTGAAGCTTTCTTT
CASSLSIENTEAFF
>TRBV30|TRBJ1-1|few|13|.
TGTGCCTCAACACCCCAGGGGAGAACTGAAGCTTTCTTT
CASTPQGRTEAFF
>TRBV6-1|TRBJ2-3|.|13|.
TGTGCCAGTTTAAAGGGTTCCACAGATACGCAGTATTTT
CASLKGSTDTQYF
>TRBV7-2|TRBJ2-7|.|13|.
TGTGCCAGCAGCTTGACGCCTACCTACGAGCAGTACTTC
CASSLTPTYEQYF
>TRBV7-3|TRBJ1-2|.|15|.
TGTGCCAGCAGCTTAGGGGACGGAGGGGACTATGGCTACACCTTC
CASSLGDGGDYGYTF
>TRBV7-6|TRBJ2-3|.|15|TRBD1
TGTGCCAGCAGCCCGACAGGGGGTATCACAGATACGCAGTATTTT
CASSPTGGITDTQYF
>TRBV7-9|TRBJ1-1|once|13|.
TGTGCCAGCAGCCCGGGTGATTGGGCTGAAGCTTTCTTT
CASSPGDWAEAFF
>TRBV6-1|TRBJ2-3|.|14|TRBD1
TGTGCCAGCAATTACAGGGGTCCTTATGATACGCAGTATTTT
CASNYRGPYDTQYF
>TRBV18|TRBJ1-2|.|16|TRBD1
TGTGCCAGCTCTCCTGGACAGGGCCGGGCTAACTATGGCTACACCTTC
CASSPGQGRANYGYTF
>TRBV13|TRBJ2-5|.|15|TRBD1
TGTGCCAGCAGCTTCCGGGACAGGGGGCCGGAGACCCAGTACTTC
CASSFRDRGPETQYF
>TRBV4-1|TRBJ2-7|.|15|TRBD2
TGCGCCAGCAGCCAAGATCTACTAGCGGGCTACGAGCAGTACTTC
CASSQDLLAGYEQYF
>TRBV5-4|TRBJ2-7|.|15|.
TGTGCCAGCAGCTTGGGTGGCGAGAGCTCCTACGAGCAGTACTTC
CASSLGGESSYEQYF
>TRBV5-1|TRBJ1-1|.|15|TRBD1
TGCGCCAGCAGCTATCAGACAGGGGGGAACACTGAAGCTTTCTTT
CASSYQTGGNTEAFF
>TRBV13|TRBJ2-7|few|17|.
TGTGCCAGCAGCTTAGAGGGTAGGGGGGCCAGCTCCTACGAGCAGTACTTC
CASSLEGRGASSYEQYF
>TRBV7-2|TRBJ1-1|.|16|.
TGTGCCAGCAGCTTGAGGGGGGGCAGGACCTACACTGAAGCTTTCTTT
CASSLRGGRTYTEAFF
>TRBV30|TRBJ2-3|.|15|.
TGTGCCTGGAGTGTACAGGCGGGACGCACAGATACGCAGTATTTT
CAWSVQAGRTDTQYF
>TRBV9|TRBJ2-7|.|14|TRBD2
TGTGCCAGCAGCGAGGGACTAGCGGGTTACGAGCAGTACTTC
CASSEGLAGYEQYF
>TRBV4-1|TRBJ2-5|.|15|TRBD2
TGCGCCAGCAGCCAAGGGACTAGCGGGCAAGAGACCCAGTACTTC
CASSQGTSGQETQYF
>TRBV7-9|TRBJ1-4|.|14|.
TGTGCCAGCAGTTCCGAAGACATCGTCGAAAAACTGTTTTTT
CASSSEDIVEKLFF
>TRBV28|TRBJ1-1|.|14|TRBD1
TGTGCCAGCAGTTTCGCGTACAGGGGCACTGAAGCTTTCTTT
CASSFAYRGTEAFF
>TRBV7-2|TRBJ2-2|.|15|TRBD2
TGTGCCAGCAGCTTACTAGCGGGAGGGCCCGGGGAGCTGTTTTTT
CASSLLAGGPGELFF
>TRBV5-1|TRBJ2-3|.|15|.
TGCGCCAGCAGCTTGGCCCCGGATCCCACAGATACGCAGTATTTT
CASSLAPDPTDTQYF
>TRBV5-1|TRBJ2-2|.|16|.
TGCGCCAGCAGCCTGAGAGAAGGTTCTCACACCGGGGAGCTGTTTTTT
CASSLREGSHTGELFF
>TRBV10-3|TRBJ2-7|.|16|TRBD2
TGTGCCATCAGTGAGTCTATAGCGGGAGGACCCTACGAGCAGTACTTC
CAISESIAGGPYEQYF
>TRBV2|TRBJ1-1|.|14|.
TGTGCCAGCAGTGAAGAACAGGGTGGAACTGAAGCTTTCTTT
CASSEEQGGTEAFF
>TRBV18|TRBJ2-1|.|10|.
TGTGCCAGCTCACGAAATGAGCAGTTCTTC
CASSRNEQFF
>TRBV10-1|TRBJ2-1|.|15|.
TGCGCCAGCAGTGAGTTCTCCCTAGCCTACAATGAGCAGTTCTTC
CASSEFSLAYNEQFF
>TRBV5-5|TRBJ2-5|.|14|.
TGTGCCAGCAGCTTGTATGGGGGCCAAGAGACCCAGTACTTC
CASSLYGGQETQYF
>TRBV11-2|TRBJ2-7|.|13|TRBD2
TGTGCCAGCAGGGCGAGCGGGAGGTACGAGCAGTACTTC
CASRASGRYEQYF
>TRBV6-4|TRBJ2-2|.|12|TRBD1
TGTGCCAGCCGACAGGGTAGCGGGGAGCTGTTTTTT
CASRQGSGELFF
>TRBV19|TRBJ1-6|once|15|.
TGTGCCAGTAGTATCTTACAGGGTGGCAATTCACCCCTCCACTTT
CASSILQGGNSPLHF
>TRBV2|TRBJ2-5|.|14|TRBD1
TGTGCCAGCAGCGGGGACAGGGGCCAAGAGACCCAGTACTTC
CASSGDRGQETQYF
>TRBV5-4|TRBJ2-6|.|17|.
TGTGCCAGCAGCTTGAAGGACAGTCCGCCGGGGGCCAACGTCCTGACTTTC
CASSLKDSPPGANVLTF
>TRBV7-2|TRBJ1-1|.|16|.
TGTGCCAGCAGCTCTAACGCCCGAGTCAAGAACACTGAAGCTTTCTTT
CASSSNARVKNTEAFF
>TRBV20-1|TRBJ2-3|.|11|.
TGCAGTGCGGCCGACGGTGGGACGCAGTATTTT
CSAADGGTQYF